The next 9 T cell receptor beta chains were all read from a single sample in a study of Ad26.COV2.S vaccination and SARS-CoV-2 variants. The repertoire was sequenced with immunoSEQ multiplex PCR; TCRdb's copy has only in-frame clones and lacks some. Among some 370,000 clones listed, 83% were seen once. Treatment noted: around 19 received Ad26.COV2.S at low or high dose, single or two shots; about 5 received placebo; per-sample allocation not given. Repertoires come from day 63 after the first vaccine or placebo injection. Material: peripheral blood, obtained in a trial of Ad26.COV2.S vaccine versus placebo. The receptors come from a person aged 18-60 years who received the Ad26.COV2.S COVID-19 vaccine or a placebo.

V gene TRBV19 combines with J gene TRBJ1-2; the D is unclear. CDR1 is LNHDA, CDR2 SQIVND, per germline (reference sequence). The CDR3 spans 16 residues. Trimming took 0 bases from V and 2 from J, leaving 13 bases between them. CDR3 in amino acids: CASSIDQAGINYGYTF. The DNA for the CDR3 is TGTGCCAGTAGTATAGATCAGGCAGGAATAAACTATGGCTACACCTTC.

The chain is built from TRBV7-9 and TRBJ2-7; 8 bases match TRBD1. V shed 4 bases, J shed 4 bases, and the junction held 9 bases outside the gene matches. The V gene's germline CDR1 is SEHNR and CDR2 FQNEAQ (reference sequence). The CDR3 totals 15 residues. CDR3 sequence reads: CASSYGLQGGYEQYF. The CDR3, as DNA: TGTGCCAGCAGCTACGGGTTACAGGGGGGATACGAGCAGTACTTC.

V is TRBV6-5 and J is TRBJ2-1; 9 bases fit TRBD2. The CDR3 sequence is 15 residues long. V shed 0 bases, J shed 10 bases, and the junction held 7 bases outside the gene matches. Germline V gives CDR1 MNHEY, CDR2 SVGAGI. CDR3 amino acids: CASSYSISGSGEQFF. The CDR3 DNA sequence: TGTGCCAGCAGTTACTCGATTAGCGGGAGTGGGGAGCAGTTCTTC.

This clone has just one count. The chain has TRBV7-6 and TRBJ2-6, with D perhaps matching TRBD2 (5 bases). With 3 bases removed from V and 4 bases from J, the gap between germline ends came to 7 bases. The germline V gene has CDR1 SGHVS and CDR2 FNYEAQ. The CDR3 is 14 amino acids. The CDR3 sequence is CASSFGMGANVLTF. The CDR3 region has the DNA TGTGCCAGCAGCTTCGGGATGGGGGCCAACGTCCTGACTTTC.

The chain joins TRBV27 to TRBJ2-7; TRBD1 matches 7 bases. The CDR3 sequence is 16 residues long. Germline lookup yields CDR1 MNHEY and CDR2 SMNVEV (reference sequence). V gave up 4 bases and J gave up 2 bases; unmatched junction bases: 11. CDR3 sequence reads: CASSSLNRGPTYEQYF. The CDR3 nucleotides are TGTGCCAGCAGTTCCCTTAACAGGGGACCGACCTACGAGCAGTACTTC.

This chain connects TRBV28 to TRBJ2-3; D is perhaps TRBD2 (5 bases). V lost 6 bases, J lost 2 bases, and 9 bases lay in between. The CDR3 consists of 13 residues. CDR1 and CDR2 from the germline V gene are MDHEN and SYDVKM. The CDR3 protein is CASRVRDTDTQYF. As DNA, the CDR3 is TGTGCCAGCAGGGTCCGGGACACAGATACGCAGTATTTT.

The chain links TRBV11-3 to TRBJ2-1, with TRBD2 identical over 7 bases. This CDR3 has 19 amino acids. V dropped 5 bases and J dropped 4; count of bases not matched to a gene: 20. Germline V gives CDR1 SGHNT, CDR2 YENEEA. CDR3 region: CASSPVWPGEGGRYNEQFF. The CDR3 region has the DNA TGTGCCAGCAGCCCCGTTTGGCCGGGGGAGGGAGGCCGGTACAATGAGCAGTTCTTC.

The V call is TRBV6-2 or TRBV6-3, the J call TRBJ2-1, with D unclear. This CDR3 region has 12 residues. V lost 4 bases and J lost 3, with 4 bases in between. Per the germline V gene, CDR1 is MNHEY and CDR2 is SVGEGT. CDR3 sequence reads: CASSLLYNEQFF. CDR3 coding DNA: TGTGCCAGCAGTTTACTCTACAATGAGCAGTTCTTC.

The chain has TRBV27 and TRBJ2-3; D uncertain. There are 12 residues in the CDR3. Per germline, CDR1 MNHEY and CDR2 SMNVEV (reference sequence). With 3 bases removed from V and 3 bases from J, the gap between germline ends came to 4 bases. This CDR3 is CASSFNTDTQYF. CDR3 bases: TGTGCCAGCAGTTTTAATACAGATACGCAGTATTTT.